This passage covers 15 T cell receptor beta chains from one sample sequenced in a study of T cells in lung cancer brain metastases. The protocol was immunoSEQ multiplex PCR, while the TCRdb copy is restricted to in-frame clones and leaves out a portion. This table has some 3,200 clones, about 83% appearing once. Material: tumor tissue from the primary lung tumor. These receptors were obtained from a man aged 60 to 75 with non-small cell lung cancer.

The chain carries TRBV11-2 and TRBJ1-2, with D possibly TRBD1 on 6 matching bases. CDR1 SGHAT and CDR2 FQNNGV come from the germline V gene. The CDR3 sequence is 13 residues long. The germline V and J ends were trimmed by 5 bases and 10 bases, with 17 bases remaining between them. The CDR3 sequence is CASSLQRDIYYTF. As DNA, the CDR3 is TGTGCCAGCAGCCTCCAGAGGGACATATACTACACCTTC.

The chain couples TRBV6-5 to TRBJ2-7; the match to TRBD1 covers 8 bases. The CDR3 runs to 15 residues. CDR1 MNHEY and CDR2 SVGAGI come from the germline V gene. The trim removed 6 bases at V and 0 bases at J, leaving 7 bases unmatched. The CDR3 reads CASSPADRDSYEQYF. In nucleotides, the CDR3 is TGTGCCAGCAGCCCCGCGGACAGGGACTCCTACGAGCAGTACTTC.

CDR3 nucleotide sequence: TGTGCCAGCAGCGTACAGGTTGGAAACACCGGGGAGCTGTTTTTT. As protein: CASSVQVGNTGELFF. The V call is TRBV11-1, the J call TRBJ2-2, with a weak D call TRBD1 (5 bases). The CDR3 has 15 residues. Germline V lookup: CDR1 SGHAT, CDR2 FQDESV (reference sequence). Trimming stripped 5 bases from V and 2 bases from J, with 12 bases between.

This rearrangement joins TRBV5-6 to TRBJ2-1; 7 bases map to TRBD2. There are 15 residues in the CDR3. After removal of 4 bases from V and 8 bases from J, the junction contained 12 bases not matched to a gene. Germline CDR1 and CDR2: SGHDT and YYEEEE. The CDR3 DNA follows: TGTGCCAGCAGCCGAAGACTAGCCAAAAGTTATGAGCAGTTCTTC. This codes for CASSRRLAKSYEQFF.

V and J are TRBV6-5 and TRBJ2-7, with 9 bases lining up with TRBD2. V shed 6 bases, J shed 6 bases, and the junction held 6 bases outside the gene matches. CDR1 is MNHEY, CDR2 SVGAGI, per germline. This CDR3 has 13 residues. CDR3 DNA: TGTGCCAGCAGCTTGGGACTAGCAAGCGAGCAGTACTTC. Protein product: CASSLGLASEQYF.

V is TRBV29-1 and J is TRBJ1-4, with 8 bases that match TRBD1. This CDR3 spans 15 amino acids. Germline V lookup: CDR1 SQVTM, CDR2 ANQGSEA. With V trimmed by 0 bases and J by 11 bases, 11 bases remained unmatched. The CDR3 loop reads CSVEDWRQGAGKLFF. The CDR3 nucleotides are TGCAGCGTTGAAGATTGGAGGCAGGGGGCTGGTAAACTGTTTTTT.

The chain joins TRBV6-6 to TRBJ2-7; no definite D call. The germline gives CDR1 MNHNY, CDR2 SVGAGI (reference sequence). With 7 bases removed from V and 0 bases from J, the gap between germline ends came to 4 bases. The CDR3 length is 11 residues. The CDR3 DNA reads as TGTGCCAGCACCTCCTCCTACGAGCAGTACTTC. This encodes CASTSSYEQYF.

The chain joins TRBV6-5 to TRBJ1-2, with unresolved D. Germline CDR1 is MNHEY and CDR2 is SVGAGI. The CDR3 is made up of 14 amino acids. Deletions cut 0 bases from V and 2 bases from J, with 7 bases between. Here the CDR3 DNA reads TGTGCCAGCAGTTACTCGACGGACAACTATGGCTACACCTTC. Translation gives CASSYSTDNYGYTF.

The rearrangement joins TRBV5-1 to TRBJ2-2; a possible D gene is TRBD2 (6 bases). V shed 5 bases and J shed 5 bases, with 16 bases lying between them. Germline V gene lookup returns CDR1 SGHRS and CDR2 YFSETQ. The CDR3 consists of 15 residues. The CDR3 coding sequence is TGCGCCAGCAGTCCTGGGGGGTATGATACCGGGGAGCTGTTTTTT. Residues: CASSPGGYDTGELFF.

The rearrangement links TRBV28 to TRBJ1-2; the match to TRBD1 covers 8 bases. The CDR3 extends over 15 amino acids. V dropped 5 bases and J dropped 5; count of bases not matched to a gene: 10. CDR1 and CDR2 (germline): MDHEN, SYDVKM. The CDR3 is CASSHRDRRVYGYTF. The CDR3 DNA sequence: TGTGCCAGCAGTCACCGGGACAGGCGCGTTTATGGCTACACCTTC.

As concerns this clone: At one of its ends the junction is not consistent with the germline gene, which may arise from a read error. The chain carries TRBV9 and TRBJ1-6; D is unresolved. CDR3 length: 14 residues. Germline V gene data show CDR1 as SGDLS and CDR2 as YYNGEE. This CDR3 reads CASSVGDLNSPLHF. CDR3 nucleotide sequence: TGTGCCAGCAGCGTAGGAGATCTCAATTCACCCCTCCATTTT.

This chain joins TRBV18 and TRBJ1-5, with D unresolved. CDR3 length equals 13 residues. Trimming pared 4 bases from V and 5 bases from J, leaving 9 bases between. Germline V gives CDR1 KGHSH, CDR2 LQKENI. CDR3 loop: CASSRDWDQPQHF. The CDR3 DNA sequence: TGTGCCAGCTCACGGGATTGGGATCAGCCCCAGCATTTT.

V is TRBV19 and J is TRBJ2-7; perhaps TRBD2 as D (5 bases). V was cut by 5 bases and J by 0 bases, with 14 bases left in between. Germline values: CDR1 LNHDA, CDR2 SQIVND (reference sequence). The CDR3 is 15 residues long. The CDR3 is CASSPSGTISYEQYF. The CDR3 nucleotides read TGTGCCAGTAGTCCCAGCGGAACAATCTCCTACGAGCAGTACTTC.

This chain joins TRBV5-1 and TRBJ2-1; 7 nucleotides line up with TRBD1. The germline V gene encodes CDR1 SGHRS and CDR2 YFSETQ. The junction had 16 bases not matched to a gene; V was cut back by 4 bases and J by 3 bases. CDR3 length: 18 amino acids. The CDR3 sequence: CASSLIPPGGTLYNEQFF. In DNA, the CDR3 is TGCGCCAGCAGCCTAATACCTCCAGGGGGAACGCTCTACAATGAGCAGTTCTTC.

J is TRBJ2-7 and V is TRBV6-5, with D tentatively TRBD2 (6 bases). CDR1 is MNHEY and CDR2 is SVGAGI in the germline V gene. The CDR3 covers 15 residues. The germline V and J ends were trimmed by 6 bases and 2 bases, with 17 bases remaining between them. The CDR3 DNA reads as TGTGCCAGCAGCCTCAGGATAGCGGACCCCTACGAGCAGTACTTC. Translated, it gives CASSLRIADPYEQYF.